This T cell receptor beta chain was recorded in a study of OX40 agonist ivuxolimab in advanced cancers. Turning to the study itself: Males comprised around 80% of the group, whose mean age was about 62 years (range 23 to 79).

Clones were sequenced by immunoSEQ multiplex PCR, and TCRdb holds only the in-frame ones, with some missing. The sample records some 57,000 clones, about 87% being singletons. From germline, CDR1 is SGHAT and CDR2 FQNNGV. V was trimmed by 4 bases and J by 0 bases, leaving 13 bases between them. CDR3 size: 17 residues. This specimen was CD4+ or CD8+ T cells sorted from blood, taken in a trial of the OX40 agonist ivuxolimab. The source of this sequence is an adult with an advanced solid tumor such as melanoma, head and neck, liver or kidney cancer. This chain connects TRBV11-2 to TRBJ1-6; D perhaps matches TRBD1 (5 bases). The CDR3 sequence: CASSSHRFRSYNSPLHF. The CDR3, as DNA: TGTGCCAGCAGCTCCCACAGGTTCCGCTCCTATAATTCACCCCTCCACTTT.